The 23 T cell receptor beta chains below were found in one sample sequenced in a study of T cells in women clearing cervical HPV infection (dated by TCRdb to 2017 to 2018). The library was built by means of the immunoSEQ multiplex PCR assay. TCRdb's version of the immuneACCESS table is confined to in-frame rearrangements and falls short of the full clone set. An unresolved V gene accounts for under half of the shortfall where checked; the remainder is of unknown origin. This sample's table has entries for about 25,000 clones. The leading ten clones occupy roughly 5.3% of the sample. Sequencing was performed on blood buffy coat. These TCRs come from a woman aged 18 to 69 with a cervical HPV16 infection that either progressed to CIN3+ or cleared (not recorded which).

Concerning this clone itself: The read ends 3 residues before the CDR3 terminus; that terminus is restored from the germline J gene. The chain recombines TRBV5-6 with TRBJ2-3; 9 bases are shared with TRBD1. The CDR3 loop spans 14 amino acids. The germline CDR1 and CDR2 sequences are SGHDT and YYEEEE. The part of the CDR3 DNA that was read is TGTGCCAGCAGCCGGACAGGGGCGCAAGAGACG. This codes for CASSRTGAQET. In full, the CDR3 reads CASSRTGAQETQYF.

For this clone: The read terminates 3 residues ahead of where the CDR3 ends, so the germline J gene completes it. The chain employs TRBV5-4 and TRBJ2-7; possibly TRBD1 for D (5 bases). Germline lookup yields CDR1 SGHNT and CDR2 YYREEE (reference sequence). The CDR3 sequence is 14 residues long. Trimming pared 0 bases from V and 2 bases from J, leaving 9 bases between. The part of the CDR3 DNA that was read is TGTGCCAGCAGCTTGGAGGGGATACCCTACGAG. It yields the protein CASSLEGIPYE. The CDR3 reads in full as CASSLEGIPYEQYF. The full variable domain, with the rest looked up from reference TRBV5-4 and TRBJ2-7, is ETGVTQSPTHLIKTRGQQVTLRCSSQSGHNTVSWYQQALGQGPQFIFQYYREEENGRGNFPPRFSGLQFPNYSSELNVNALELDDSALYLCASSLEGIPYEQYFGPGTRLTVT.

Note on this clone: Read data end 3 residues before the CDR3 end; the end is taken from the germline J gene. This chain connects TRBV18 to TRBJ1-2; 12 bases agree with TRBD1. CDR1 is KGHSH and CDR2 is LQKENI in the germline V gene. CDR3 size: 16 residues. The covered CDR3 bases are TGTGCCAGCTCACGTCTGGGGACAGGGGGCTCTCGGGAC. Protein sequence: CASSRLGTGGSRD. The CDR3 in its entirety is CASSRLGTGGSRDYTF.

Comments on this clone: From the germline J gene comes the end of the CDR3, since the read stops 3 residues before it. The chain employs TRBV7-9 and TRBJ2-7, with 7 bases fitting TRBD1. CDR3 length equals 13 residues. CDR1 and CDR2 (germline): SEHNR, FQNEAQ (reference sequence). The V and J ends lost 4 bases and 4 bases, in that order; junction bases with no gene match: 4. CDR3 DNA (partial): TGTGCCAGCAGCTGGGACAGCGATTACGAG. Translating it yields CASSWDSDYE. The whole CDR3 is CASSWDSDYEQYF.

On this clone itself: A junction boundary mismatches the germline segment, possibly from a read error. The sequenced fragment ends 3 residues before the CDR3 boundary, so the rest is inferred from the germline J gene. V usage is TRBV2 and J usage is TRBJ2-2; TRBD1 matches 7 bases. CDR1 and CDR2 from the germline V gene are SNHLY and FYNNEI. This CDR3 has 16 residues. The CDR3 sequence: CAGSPHRGQTTGELFF. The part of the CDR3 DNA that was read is TGTGCCGGCAGCCCACACAGGGGACAGACAACCGGGGAG.

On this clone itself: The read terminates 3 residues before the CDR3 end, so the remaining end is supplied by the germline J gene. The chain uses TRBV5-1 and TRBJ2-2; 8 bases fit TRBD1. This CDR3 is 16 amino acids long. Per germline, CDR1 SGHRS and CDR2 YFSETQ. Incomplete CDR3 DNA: TGCGCCAGCAGCCTGGACTCGGGACAGGCGAATTCACCG. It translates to CASSLDSGQANSP. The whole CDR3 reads CASSLDSGQANSPLFF. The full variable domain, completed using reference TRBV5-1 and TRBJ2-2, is KAGVTQTPRYLIKTRGQQVTLSCSPISGHRSVSWYQQTPGQGLQFLFEYFSETQRNKGNFPGRFSGRQFSNSRSEMNVSTLELGDSALYLCASSLDSGQANSPLFFGEGSRLTVL.

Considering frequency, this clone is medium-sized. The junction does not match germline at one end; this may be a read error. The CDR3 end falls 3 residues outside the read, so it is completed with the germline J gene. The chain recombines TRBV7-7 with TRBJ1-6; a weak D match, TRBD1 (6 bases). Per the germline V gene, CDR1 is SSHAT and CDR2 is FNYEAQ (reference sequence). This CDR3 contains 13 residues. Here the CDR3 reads CASSADSYSPLHF. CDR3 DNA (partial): TGTGCTAGCAGCGCGGACAGTTATTCACCC.

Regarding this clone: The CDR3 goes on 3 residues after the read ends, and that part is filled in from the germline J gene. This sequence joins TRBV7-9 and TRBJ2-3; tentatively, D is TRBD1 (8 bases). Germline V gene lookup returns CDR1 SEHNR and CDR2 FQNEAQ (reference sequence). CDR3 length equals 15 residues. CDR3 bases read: TGTGCCAGCAGCCCCCGGGACAGGCTGCGGGAGACG. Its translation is CASSPRDRLRET. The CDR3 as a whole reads CASSPRDRLRETQYF.

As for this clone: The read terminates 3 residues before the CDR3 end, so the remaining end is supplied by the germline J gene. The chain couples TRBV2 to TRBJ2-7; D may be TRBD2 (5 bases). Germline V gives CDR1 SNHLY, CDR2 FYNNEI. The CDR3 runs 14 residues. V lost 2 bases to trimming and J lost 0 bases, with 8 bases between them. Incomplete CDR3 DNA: TGTGCCAGCAGTGAAATCCGGGGCTCCTACGAG. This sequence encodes CASSEIRGSYE. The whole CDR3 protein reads CASSEIRGSYEQYF.

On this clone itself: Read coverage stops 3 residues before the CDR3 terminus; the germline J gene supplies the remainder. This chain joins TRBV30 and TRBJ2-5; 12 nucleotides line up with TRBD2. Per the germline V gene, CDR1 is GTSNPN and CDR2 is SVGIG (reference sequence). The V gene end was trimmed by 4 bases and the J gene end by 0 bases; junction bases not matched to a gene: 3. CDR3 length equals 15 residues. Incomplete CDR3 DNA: TGTGCCTGGATGGGACTAGCGGGTCACCAAGAGACC. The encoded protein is CAWMGLAGHQET. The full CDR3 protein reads CAWMGLAGHQETQYF.

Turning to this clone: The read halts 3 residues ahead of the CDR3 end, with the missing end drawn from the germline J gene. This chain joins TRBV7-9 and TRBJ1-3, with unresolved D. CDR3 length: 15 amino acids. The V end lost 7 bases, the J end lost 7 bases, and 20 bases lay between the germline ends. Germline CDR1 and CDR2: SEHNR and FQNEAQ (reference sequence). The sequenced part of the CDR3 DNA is TGTGCCAGCATCATCCCTGAATTTTCGGGGAACACC. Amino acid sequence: CASIIPEFSGNT. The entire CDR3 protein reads CASIIPEFSGNTIYF.

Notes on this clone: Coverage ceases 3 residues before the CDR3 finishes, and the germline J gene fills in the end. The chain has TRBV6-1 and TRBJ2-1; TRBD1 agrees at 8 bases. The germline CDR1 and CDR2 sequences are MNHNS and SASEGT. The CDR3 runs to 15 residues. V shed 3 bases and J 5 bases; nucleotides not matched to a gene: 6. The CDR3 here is CASSDSRGLNNEQFF. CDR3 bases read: TGTGCCAGCAGTGATAGCAGGGGGCTTAACAATGAG.

The CDR3 spells CASSLGGSSQPQHF. The sequenced CDR3 bases are TGTGCCAGCAGTCTGGGGGGATCCAGTCAGCCC. The chain carries TRBV2 and TRBJ1-5, with a possible D match to TRBD1 (5 bases). The CDR3 end is not reached by the read, which stops 3 residues before it; the germline J gene fills it in. Looked up from germline, CDR1 is SNHLY and CDR2 is FYNNEI. CDR3 length equals 14 residues. Trimming cost V 5 bases and J 6 bases, with 14 bases left between them.

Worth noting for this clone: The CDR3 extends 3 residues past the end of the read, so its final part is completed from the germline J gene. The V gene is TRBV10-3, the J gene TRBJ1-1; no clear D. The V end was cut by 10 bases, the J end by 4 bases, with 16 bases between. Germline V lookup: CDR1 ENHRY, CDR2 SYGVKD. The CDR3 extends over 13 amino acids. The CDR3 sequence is CATNGLAGTEAFF. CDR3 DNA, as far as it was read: TGTGCCACGAACGGGTTGGCGGGCACTGAA.

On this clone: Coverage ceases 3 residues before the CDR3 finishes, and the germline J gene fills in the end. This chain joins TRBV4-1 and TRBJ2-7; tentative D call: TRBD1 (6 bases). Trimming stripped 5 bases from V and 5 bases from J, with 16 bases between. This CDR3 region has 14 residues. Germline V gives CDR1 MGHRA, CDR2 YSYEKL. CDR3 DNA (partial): TGCGCCAGCAGCATGGGGGCTTCCCTGGACGAG. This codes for CASSMGASLDE. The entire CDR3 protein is CASSMGASLDEQYF.

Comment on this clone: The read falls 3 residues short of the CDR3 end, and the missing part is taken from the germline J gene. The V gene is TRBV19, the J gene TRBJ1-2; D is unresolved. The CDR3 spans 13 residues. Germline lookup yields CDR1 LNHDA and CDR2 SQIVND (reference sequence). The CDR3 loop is CASSIRSSYDYTF. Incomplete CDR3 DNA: TGTGCCAGTAGTATCAGGAGCTCCTACGAC.

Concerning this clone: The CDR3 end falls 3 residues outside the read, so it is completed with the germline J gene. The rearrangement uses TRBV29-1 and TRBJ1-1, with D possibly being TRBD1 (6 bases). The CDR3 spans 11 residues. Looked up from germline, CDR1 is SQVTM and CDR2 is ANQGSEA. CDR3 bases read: TGCAGCGTGGGGGGGGGCAGGGAA. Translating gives CSVGGGRE. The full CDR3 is CSVGGGREAFF.

The sequenced part of the CDR3 DNA is TGTGCCAGCAGCGGACTAAGAGAGACC. Its protein product is CASSGLRET. The CDR3 as a whole reads CASSGLRETQYF. The rearrangement joins TRBV28 to TRBJ2-5; a possible D gene is TRBD2 (6 bases). The read gets to within 3 residues of the CDR3 end, and the germline J gene fills in the rest. Looked up from germline, CDR1 is MDHEN and CDR2 is SYDVKM. V was cut by 6 bases and J by 4 bases, with 9 bases left in between. The CDR3 runs to 12 residues.

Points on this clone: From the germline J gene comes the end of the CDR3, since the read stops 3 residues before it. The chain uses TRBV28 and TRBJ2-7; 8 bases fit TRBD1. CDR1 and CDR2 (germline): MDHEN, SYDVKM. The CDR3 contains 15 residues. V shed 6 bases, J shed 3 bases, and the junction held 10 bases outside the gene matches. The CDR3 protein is CASRRQGSPLYEQYF. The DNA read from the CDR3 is TGTGCCAGCAGAAGACAGGGGTCCCCTCTCTACGAG.

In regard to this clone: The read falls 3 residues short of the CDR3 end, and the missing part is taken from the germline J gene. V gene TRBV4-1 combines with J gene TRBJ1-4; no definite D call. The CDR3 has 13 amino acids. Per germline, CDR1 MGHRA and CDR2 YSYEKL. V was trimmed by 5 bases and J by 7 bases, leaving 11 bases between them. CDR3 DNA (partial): TGCGCCAGCAGCTCGATAGGGTCTGAAAAA. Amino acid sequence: CASSSIGSEK. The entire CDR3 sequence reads CASSSIGSEKLFF.

The sequenced CDR3 bases are TGTGCCAGCAGCTTATTGGCAGGGGGATATATG. Translating gives CASSLLAGGYM. The full CDR3 sequence reads CASSLLAGGYMAFF. This rearrangement joins TRBV7-2 to TRBJ1-1; the match to TRBD1 covers 7 bases. The CDR3 end falls 3 residues outside the read, so it is completed with the germline J gene. In germline, CDR1 is SGHTA, CDR2 FQGNSA. CDR3 size: 14 residues.

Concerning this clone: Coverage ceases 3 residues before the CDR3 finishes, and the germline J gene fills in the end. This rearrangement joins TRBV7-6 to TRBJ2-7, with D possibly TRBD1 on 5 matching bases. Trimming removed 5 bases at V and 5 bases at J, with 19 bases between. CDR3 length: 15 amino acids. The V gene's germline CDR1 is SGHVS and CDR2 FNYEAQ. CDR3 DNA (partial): TGTGCCAGCAGCCCTTGGGTTCAGGGTTACAACGAG. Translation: CASSPWVQGYNE. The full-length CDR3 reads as CASSPWVQGYNEQYF.

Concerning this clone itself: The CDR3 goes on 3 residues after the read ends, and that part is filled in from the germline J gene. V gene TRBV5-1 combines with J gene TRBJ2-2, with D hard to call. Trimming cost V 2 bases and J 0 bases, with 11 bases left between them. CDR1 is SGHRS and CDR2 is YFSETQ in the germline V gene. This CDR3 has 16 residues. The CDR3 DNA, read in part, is TGCGCCAGCAGCTTTTTTTTAGTCTCGAACACCGGGGAG. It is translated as CASSFFLVSNTGE. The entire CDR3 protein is CASSFFLVSNTGELFF.